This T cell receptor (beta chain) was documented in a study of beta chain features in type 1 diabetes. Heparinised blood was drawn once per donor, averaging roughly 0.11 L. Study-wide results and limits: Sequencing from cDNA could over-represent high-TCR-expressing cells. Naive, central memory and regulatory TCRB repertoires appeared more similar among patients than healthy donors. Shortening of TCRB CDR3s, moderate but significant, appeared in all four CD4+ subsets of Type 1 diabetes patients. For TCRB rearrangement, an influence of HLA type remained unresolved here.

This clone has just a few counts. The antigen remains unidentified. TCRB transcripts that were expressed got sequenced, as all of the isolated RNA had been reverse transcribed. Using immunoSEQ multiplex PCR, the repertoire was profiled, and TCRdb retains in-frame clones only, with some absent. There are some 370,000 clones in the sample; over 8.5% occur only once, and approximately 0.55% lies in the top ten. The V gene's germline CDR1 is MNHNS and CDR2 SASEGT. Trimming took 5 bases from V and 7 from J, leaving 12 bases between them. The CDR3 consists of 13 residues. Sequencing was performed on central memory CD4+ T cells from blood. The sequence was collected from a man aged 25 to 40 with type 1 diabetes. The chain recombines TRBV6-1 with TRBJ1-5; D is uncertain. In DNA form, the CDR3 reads TGTGCCAGCAGTCCAGGATTACTACAGCCCCAGCATTTT. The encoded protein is CASSPGLLQPQHF.